Following are 23 T cell receptor beta chains from one sample sequenced in a study of T cell repertoires in cytomegalovirus infection. Antigen specificity for these receptors is unknown. Each CDR3 protein gets one entry after TCRdb re-called the reads with MiXCR. The table lists about 830,000 distinct CDR3 sequences, roughly 33% of them singletons. Source: cultured CD8+ T cells from PBMCs, taken from culture after CMV antigen stimulation. These TCRs come from a human donor in good health (CMV status not recorded). Some clones in this sample may be carry-over from other donors' samples.

This clonotype was counted between two and nine times. The gene calls are TRBV19 and TRBJ2-1; a possible D gene is TRBD1 (6 bases). The CDR3 consists of 15 residues. Germline V gene lookup returns CDR1 LNHDA and CDR2 SQIVND (reference sequence). V was pared by 1 base and J by 9 bases, with 16 bases between. The CDR3 here is CASSIGQATSGEQFF. The CDR3 nucleotides read TGTGCCAGTAGTATAGGACAGGCTACGTCCGGTGAGCAGTTCTTC.

This clonotype has more than one count but fewer than ten. This CDR3 is CASSEVLGPLLRVYGYTF. In nucleotides, the CDR3 is TGTGCCAGCAGTGAAGTCTTAGGACCCCTGCTGAGAGTATATGGCTACACCTTC. The chain employs TRBV6-1 and TRBJ1-2; D is undetermined. Trimming left V 1 base short and J 5 bases short, with 23 bases between. The CDR3 contains 18 residues. Germline V gene sequence: CDR1 MNHNS, CDR2 SASEGT.

Note on this clonotype: A junction end diverges from the germline sequence, so it may reflect a read error. The chain combines TRBV7-3 with TRBJ2-1; 16 bases agree with TRBD2. Germline CDR1 and CDR2: SGHTA and FQGTGA. The length of the CDR3 is 18 residues. The CDR3 loop is CASGLKVGLAGGNNEQFF. In nucleotides, the CDR3 is TGTGCCAGCGGCTTAAAGGTGGGACTAGCGGGGGGGAACAATGAGCAGTTCTTC.

The rearrangement joins TRBV27 to TRBJ2-5, with 10 bases matching TRBD1. Germline-derived CDR1 and CDR2 are MNHEY and SMNVEV (reference sequence). The V gene end was trimmed by 6 bases and the J gene end by 2 bases; junction bases not matched to a gene: 3. The CDR3 has 14 amino acids. DNA for the CDR3: TGTGCCAGCAGACCGGACAGGGGGCAAGAGACCCAGTACTTC. This encodes CASRPDRGQETQYF.

V is TRBV27 and J is TRBJ1-5; D unclear. The V end was cut by 0 bases, the J end by 5 bases, with 11 bases between. The CDR3 runs to 15 residues. Germline-derived CDR1 and CDR2 are MNHEY and SMNVEV (reference sequence). CDR3 nucleotide sequence: TGTGCCAGCAGTTTATCTTGGGTACAACATCAGCCCCAGCATTTT. It translates to CASSLSWVQHQPQHF.

The chain combines TRBV7-9 with TRBJ1-2, with 8 bases matching TRBD1. This CDR3 is built from 14 residues. With V trimmed by 5 bases and J by 4 bases, 6 bases remained unmatched. CDR1 SEHNR and CDR2 FQNEAQ come from the germline V gene (reference sequence). For the CDR3, the DNA is TGTGCCAGCAGCCAAGGACAGGGAGTCTATGGCTACACCTTC. Translated, it gives CASSQGQGVYGYTF.

In its sample, this clonotype was seen a few times. V usage is TRBV7-8 and J usage is TRBJ2-5; 9 bases match TRBD1. Looked up from germline, CDR1 is SGHVS and CDR2 is FQNEAQ. There are 15 residues in the CDR3. J gave up 4 bases and V 2 bases, and 5 bases lay outside the gene matches. The CDR3 DNA reads as TGTGCCAGCAGCTTATTACAGGGGGCGGGAGAGACCCAGTACTTC. This codes for CASSLLQGAGETQYF. The full variable domain, completed using reference TRBV7-8 and TRBJ2-5, is GAGVSQSPRYKVAKRGQDVALRCDPISGHVSLFWYQQALGQGPEFLTYFQNEAQLDKSGLPSDRFFAERPEGSVSTLKIQRTQQEDSAVYLCASSLLQGAGETQYFGPGTRLLVL.

The genes are TRBV12-3 or TRBV12-4 and TRBJ2-7; possibly TRBD1 for D (6 bases). There are 12 residues in the CDR3. Trimming removed 6 bases at V and 7 bases at J, with 13 bases between. CDR3 sequence (DNA): TGTGCCAGCAGGACCGGGACATCAGAGCAGTACTTC. Residues: CASRTGTSEQYF.

The gene calls are TRBV28 and TRBJ2-3; 7 positions agree with TRBD1. The germline V gene encodes CDR1 MDHEN and CDR2 SYDVKM. The CDR3 sequence is 17 residues long. V dropped 4 bases and J dropped 5; count of bases not matched to a gene: 15. CDR3 amino acids: CASSSGQVPLAQDTQYF. CDR3 sequence (DNA): TGTGCCAGCAGTTCTGGACAGGTCCCCCTCGCACAAGATACGCAGTATTTT.

This clonotype was detected many times. The V and J genes are TRBV7-2 and TRBJ2-3; TRBD2 matches 8 bases. The V segment lost 4 bases and the J segment 4 bases; nucleotides outside the gene matches: 7. There are 15 residues in the CDR3. Germline V lookup: CDR1 SGHTA, CDR2 FQGNSA. CDR3 sequence (DNA): TGTGCCAGCAGCTCTGCGGGGGGTGGCGCAGATACGCAGTATTTT. As protein: CASSSAGGGADTQYF.

This rearrangement joins TRBV6-5 to TRBJ1-1; tentatively, D is TRBD1 (6 bases). V lost 6 bases and J lost 1, with 18 bases in between. Germline V gene data show CDR1 as MNHEY and CDR2 as SVGAGI. The CDR3 spans 16 residues. CDR3 loop: CASSPFGTIKNTEAFF. For the CDR3, the DNA is TGTGCCAGCAGCCCCTTCGGGACAATTAAGAACACTGAAGCTTTCTTT.

This clonotype was recorded at least ten times. This chain joins TRBV7-6 and TRBJ2-5; D might be TRBD1 (5 bases). V was shortened by 1 base and J by 2 bases, with 14 bases between the two germline ends. CDR3 length: 16 amino acids. From germline, CDR1 is SGHVS and CDR2 FNYEAQ. The CDR3 protein is CASSLGAGKEQETQYF. CDR3 nucleotide sequence: TGTGCCAGCAGCTTAGGGGCAGGGAAAGAGCAAGAGACCCAGTACTTC. The variable domain in full, with the rest retrieved from reference TRBV7-6 and TRBJ2-5, is GAGVSQSPRYKVTKRGQDVALRCDPISGHVSLYWYRQALGQGPEFLTYFNYEAQQDKSGLPNDRFSAERPEGSISTLTIQRTEQRDSAMYRCASSLGAGKEQETQYFGPGTRLLVL.

This clonotype has more than one count but fewer than ten. The V call is TRBV27, the J call TRBJ2-7, with TRBD1 matching over 7 bases. This CDR3 contains 16 residues. J gave up 6 bases and V 3 bases, and 14 bases lay outside the gene matches. Germline V gene sequence: CDR1 MNHEY, CDR2 SMNVEV (reference sequence). CDR3 sequence (DNA): TGTGCCAGCAGTTTCATCGGCCCTTCCGGGACAGCCGAGCAGTACTTC. Encoded protein: CASSFIGPSGTAEQYF.

V gene TRBV4-1 combines with J gene TRBJ1-2; 7 bases agree with TRBD1. The CDR3 length is 15 residues. Trimming took 0 bases from V and 8 from J; bases not matched to a gene: 9. Germline CDR1 and CDR2: MGHRA and YSYEKL. Here the CDR3 DNA reads TGCGCCAGCAGCCAAGAGTCGGGACAGCCTGAGGGCTACACCTTC. Residues: CASSQESGQPEGYTF.

The chain couples TRBV7-2 to TRBJ2-2, with 7 bases matching TRBD1. Germline V gene sequence: CDR1 SGHTA, CDR2 FQGNSA. The ends lost 2 bases at V and 6 bases at J; junction bases unmatched: 6. The CDR3 has 15 residues. The CDR3 loop reads CASSLQGVIAGELFF. In DNA, the CDR3 is TGTGCCAGCAGCTTACAGGGGGTGATTGCCGGGGAGCTGTTTTTT.

This clonotype has more than one count but fewer than ten. This chain uses TRBV4-3 with TRBJ1-1; a weak D match, TRBD1 (6 bases). Germline V gives CDR1 LGHNA, CDR2 YSLEER. The CDR3 consists of 15 residues. The V gene lost 0 bases and the J gene lost 2 bases, with 10 bases spanning the gap. The CDR3 nucleotides read TGCGCCAGCAGCCAAGATCAGGACAGCAACACTGAAGCTTTCTTT. It translates to CASSQDQDSNTEAFF.

This chain links TRBV12-3 or TRBV12-4 with TRBJ2-1; TRBD1 is a possible D gene (6 bases). Trimming cost V 5 bases and J 0 bases, with 14 bases left between them. The CDR3 runs to 16 residues. CDR3 amino acids: CASSTRDTSSYNEQFF. The CDR3 coding sequence is TGTGCCAGCAGTACCCGGGACACCAGCTCCTACAATGAGCAGTTCTTC.

J is TRBJ1-6 and V is TRBV7-2; TRBD1 matches at 7 bases. This CDR3 is built from 15 residues. Germline CDR1 SGHTA, CDR2 FQGNSA. The J segment lost 8 bases and the V segment lost 0 bases, leaving 4 bases of the junction unmatched. The CDR3 loop reads CASSLAGTDYSPLHF. The CDR3 nucleotides are TGTGCCAGCAGCTTAGCGGGGACAGATTATTCACCCCTCCACTTT. Full variable domain (rest looked up from reference TRBV7-2 and TRBJ1-6): GAGVSQSPSNKVTEKGKDVELRCDPISGHTALYWYRQSLGQGLEFLIYFQGNSAPDKSGLPSDRFSAERTGGSVSTLTIQRTQQEDSAVYLCASSLAGTDYSPLHFGNGTRLTVT.

This clonotype was seen many times. The J gene is TRBJ2-3, the V gene TRBV28; maybe TRBD1 (5 bases). Germline loops: CDR1 MDHEN, CDR2 SYDVKM. This CDR3 is built from 15 residues. V lost 5 bases and J 5 bases, leaving 17 bases between the germline ends. CDR3 sequence reads: CASSTPGYPIDTQYF. The CDR3 DNA reads TGTGCCAGCAGTACCCCAGGGTATCCGATAGATACGCAGTATTTT.

About this clonotype itself: Relative to the germline gene, one junction end is altered; a read error may explain this. CDR3 in amino acids: CASSPGLQGGSNQSQHF. In DNA form, the CDR3 reads TGTGCCAGCAGCCCCGGGTTGCAGGGAGGAAGCAATCAGTCCCAGCATTTT. The chain links TRBV7-9 to TRBJ1-5; perhaps TRBD1 as D (5 bases). The germline CDR1 and CDR2 sequences are SEHNR and FQNEAQ (reference sequence). The CDR3 is made up of 17 amino acids.

The chain employs TRBV27 and TRBJ2-7; D gene ambiguous. V was pared by 8 bases and J by 4 bases, with 12 bases between. CDR3 size: 12 residues. Germline CDR1 MNHEY, CDR2 SMNVEV (reference sequence). CDR3 sequence: CASGGSVYEQYF. The CDR3 nucleotides are TGTGCCAGCGGCGGCAGTGTGTACGAGCAGTACTTC.

This clonotype appeared a few times. The V gene is TRBV7-9, the J gene TRBJ2-2; 7 positions agree with TRBD2. After removal of 0 bases from V and 5 bases from J, the junction contained 9 bases not matched to a gene. The CDR3 is 17 residues long. The germline V gene encodes CDR1 SEHNR and CDR2 FQNEAQ (reference sequence). The CDR3 DNA follows: TGTGCCAGCAGCTTAGCCCCAGCGGGGCTAAAAACCGGGGAGCTGTTTTTT. Translation: CASSLAPAGLKTGELFF.

This clonotype was detected only once. The V gene is TRBV27, the J gene TRBJ2-1; unclear D gene. There are 15 residues in the CDR3. Trimming took 3 bases from V and 7 from J, leaving 16 bases between them. Germline lookup yields CDR1 MNHEY and CDR2 SMNVEV (reference sequence). The CDR3 nucleotides read TGTGCCAGCAGTTTTCTAGTAGATGCGACTAATGAGCAGTTCTTC. Protein product: CASSFLVDATNEQFF.